The T cell receptor beta chain described here comes from a study of post-analysis software for immune sequencing data. Study in general: The disease courses spanned relapsing-remitting, secondary progressive and progressive-relapsing forms of multiple sclerosis. Whole-study findings and limits: Batch-matched samples strongly co-clustered by F measure. The study found significantly lower normalized Chao1 diversity in multiple sclerosis patients than in controls. Controls showed lower frequencies than patients for roughly five TRBV segments, and TRBV5-6, TRBV5-1 and TRBV20-1 were among these.

The germline gives CDR1 SGHNT, CDR2 YYREEE (reference sequence). V was trimmed by 4 bases and J by 0 bases, leaving 11 bases between them. CDR3 length equals 14 residues. Built from TCR beta cDNA, the libraries had unique molecular identifiers in them. Out of roughly 0.85 to 11 million T cells, some 480,000 cDNA molecules were generated. From the PCR reads, TCRdb called clonotypes with MiXCR, one entry per CDR3 protein. Altogether around 500,000 distinct CDR3 sequences are present, around 31% being singletons, with the ten largest covering approximately 6%. A few counts support this clonotype. Its antigen is still unknown.

Sequenced: blood. The chain is built from TRBV5-4 and TRBJ2-7; possibly TRBD1 or TRBD2 for D (6 bases each). The receptor's source is a girl younger than 18 with multiple sclerosis. CDR3: CASSREDSSYEQYF. The CDR3 nucleotides read TGTGCCAGCAGCAGGGAGGACAGCTCCTACGAGCAGTACTTC.